This is a list of T cell receptor beta chains from one sample in a study of blood T cell repertoires in COVID-19. Profiled with immunoSEQ multiplex PCR; TCRdb holds only in-frame clones, not every one. Here the sample spans under 250,000 clones, around 90% being singletons. Sequenced: peripheral blood. These receptors were taken from a man in his fifties or sixties with COVID-19, enrolled during active disease. Each CDR3 is given with its conserved first and last residue. D genes are given only for firm matches. Size is stated for part of the rows, as once, few or many counts, or as a class when the clone is expanded.

TGTGCCAGCAGCCCCAGACAGGGGGCGGCTTATCGTGGCTACACCTTC | CASSPRQGAAYRGYTF | . | TRBJ1-2 | TRBV28 | TRBD1
TGTGCCAGCAGTCAGGACAGGCTGGCCCACGAGCAGTACTTC | CASSQDRLAHEQYF | few | TRBJ2-7 | TRBV27 | TRBD1
TGCAGCGTTGGACAGGGGGCGAGGATCACTGAAGCTTTCTTT | CSVGQGARITEAFF | . | TRBJ1-1 | TRBV29-1 | TRBD1
TGTGCCAGCAGCTTCGAGGGCAGTGGCTACACCTTC | CASSFEGSGYTF | . | TRBJ1-2 | TRBV11-2 | .
TGTGCCAGCAGCTCCCCGGACAACCTAGCCAAAAACATTCAGTACTTC | CASSSPDNLAKNIQYF | once | TRBJ2-4 | TRBV7-8 | .
TGTGCCAGCACCCTCTCCGGGGGGGCCTTCTACGAGCAGTACTTC | CASTLSGGAFYEQYF | . | TRBJ2-7 | TRBV5-4 | TRBD2
TGTGCCAGCAGCCATCGACAGGGCACCACCGGGGAGCTGTTTTTT | CASSHRQGTTGELFF | . | TRBJ2-2 | TRBV11-3 | TRBD1
TGCAGTGCTAGTGATGGCAGGGGTGATGAAAAACTGTTTTTT | CSASDGRGDEKLFF | . | TRBJ1-4 | TRBV20-1 | .
TGTGCCAGCAGCCACAGAAGCGGGGGCCTGGCCGGGGAGCTGTTTTTT | CASSHRSGGLAGELFF | . | TRBJ2-2 | TRBV7-2 | TRBD2
TGTGCCGGGACCGGGACAGGGGGCCCTCAGGAGACCCAGTACTTC | CAGTGTGGPQETQYF | few | TRBJ2-5 | TRBV5-4 | TRBD1
TGTGCCAGCAGCCAATCGAACTCTCGGGTGGGCAATGAGCAGTTCTTC | CASSQSNSRVGNEQFF | . | TRBJ2-1 | TRBV16 | .
TGTGCCAGCAGTCTCCAGGGGAGAACAGATACGCAGTATTTT | CASSLQGRTDTQYF | . | TRBJ2-3 | TRBV6-5 | .
TGCGCCAGCAGTGCCACTAGCGGGGGCCTCACAGATACGCAGTATTTT | CASSATSGGLTDTQYF | . | TRBJ2-3 | TRBV10-1 | TRBD2
TGTGCCAGCAGCTTAGGCACAGGGACTGAAGCTTTCTTT | CASSLGTGTEAFF | . | TRBJ1-1 | TRBV7-6 | .
TGTGCCAGCAGCCAGGGGACAGGAACCCAGCATTTT | CASSQGTGTQHF | . | TRBJ1-5 | TRBV7-2 | TRBD1
TGTGCCAGTAGTATAGGGTCAGGGTCTGGGGCCAACGTCCTGACTTTC | CASSIGSGSGANVLTF | once | TRBJ2-6 | TRBV19 | .
TGTGCCAGTACCCCGGACAGGGTGGCCGGGGAGCTGTTTTTT | CASTPDRVAGELFF | few | TRBJ2-2 | TRBV19 | TRBD1
TGTGCCAGCAGCTCACCCGGGACAGGGAGATACGAGCAGTACTTC | CASSSPGTGRYEQYF | few | TRBJ2-7 | TRBV5-6 | TRBD1
TGTGCCAGCAGACAGGGTACGAACACTGAAGCTTTCTTT | CASRQGTNTEAFF | . | TRBJ1-1 | TRBV27 | .
TGTGCCAGCAGCCCTTTAGCGGGGGGAACCTACGAGCAGTACTTC | CASSPLAGGTYEQYF | . | TRBJ2-7 | TRBV3-1/TRBV3-2 | TRBD2
TGTGCCAGCAGTTACGGAGGATCGAACACCGGGGAGCTGTTTTTT | CASSYGGSNTGELFF | few | TRBJ2-2 | TRBV6-2/TRBV6-3 | .
TGTGCCAGTAGTACAAGCGGGACCCAAGAGACCCAGTACTTC | CASSTSGTQETQYF | . | TRBJ2-5 | TRBV19 | TRBD2
TGTGCCAGCAGTACACAGGCGACTAGCAATCAGCCCCAGCATTTT | CASSTQATSNQPQHF | . | TRBJ1-5 | TRBV6-5 | .
TGTGCCAGTAGTGAGAGACAGGATTATAATTCACCCCTCCACTTT | CASSERQDYNSPLHF | once | TRBJ1-6 | TRBV19 | .
TGTGCCAGCAGTCTACCCTTGACAGGGGGCTATAGCAATCAGCCCCAGCATTTT | CASSLPLTGGYSNQPQHF | . | TRBJ1-5 | TRBV6-2/TRBV6-3 | TRBD1
TGTGCCAGCAGCCCCAGGGGATCCTATGGCTACACCTTC | CASSPRGSYGYTF | . | TRBJ1-2 | TRBV7-8 | .
TGCGCCAGCAGCCACTCCGGCGGGACTTTGAACACTGAAGCTTTCTTT | CASSHSGGTLNTEAFF | . | TRBJ1-1 | TRBV4-1 | .
TGTGCCAGCAGTTTCGTTGCAACTAATGAAAAACTGTTTTTT | CASSFVATNEKLFF | . | TRBJ1-4 | TRBV6-5 | .
TGTGCCAGCAGCGTAGAACCGCGCGGAGAGAATGAGCAGTTCTTC | CASSVEPRGENEQFF | . | TRBJ2-1 | TRBV9 | .